What follows describes a single T cell receptor beta chain. What it binds is unknown. The sample comes from a study of a mutant IDH1 vaccine in newly diagnosed glioma. Study background: Eight vaccinations went to patients in weeks 1, 3, 5, 7, 11, 15, 19, 23. The first vaccination came 4-6 weeks after radiotherapy alone, or with temozolomide cycles.

V lost 3 bases and J lost 2, with 12 bases in between. CDR3 length equals 15 residues. Germline V gene lookup returns CDR1 SGHTS and CDR2 YDEGEE. Sample time point: week 5, during vaccination. Each vaccine dose was 300 ug of mutant IDH1 20-mer peptide, with topical imiquimod. Points from the study as a whole: There were vaccine-induced immune responses in just over 90% of the patients.

Method: immunoSEQ multiplex PCR; TCRdb's copy keeps in-frame clones and lacks some. In the table there are 53,000 or so clones, roughly 73% of which are singletons. The input for sequencing was PBMCs, taken from a glioma patient whose treatment included an IDH1 peptide vaccine. The rearrangement links TRBV5-8 to TRBJ1-3, with D possibly being TRBD1 (5 bases). This clonotype originated in a man aged 50-60 years with glioma. This CDR3 reads CASSSAIGAGNTIYF. In DNA form, the CDR3 reads TGTGCCAGCAGCTCGGCCATAGGGGCTGGAAACACCATATATTTT.